Described below is a single T cell receptor (beta chain) sequence and its context. Its antigen is as yet unknown. These data are taken from a study of shared clonotypes between healthy human individuals. CD45RO-negative, CCR7-selected cells formed the naive CD8 fraction, which excluded terminally differentiated effector memory CD45RA+ cells. General study findings and limits: An expected dependence of interdonor clonotype sharing on sequencing depth was noted.

Using immunoSEQ multiplex PCR, the repertoire was profiled, and TCRdb retains in-frame clones only, with some absent. The repertoire holds a few hundred thousand clones, with roughly 96% as singletons. Deletions cut 9 bases from V and 8 bases from J, with 22 bases between. CDR1 and CDR2 from the germline V gene are LNHDA and SQIVND (reference sequence). The CDR3 runs 15 residues. The material sequenced was naive CD8+ T cells sorted from blood. The gene calls are TRBV19 and TRBJ1-4, with D unresolved. The receptor comes from a woman younger than 45 in good health. The CDR3 loop is CASQDRHWAGEKLFF. CDR3 bases: TGTGCCAGCCAGGACCGACACTGGGCGGGGGAAAAACTGTTTTTT.